Sequencing of this T cell receptor (beta chain) was carried out in a study of human T cells and chemical hapten exposure (TCRdb year 2021). Background for the entire study: For sensitization, 2% DPC in acetone was applied to a 2 cm by 2 cm area of upper inner arm skin. Blood was sampled from patients pre-sensitization (week 0) and at 2, 6 and about 24 weeks after DPC sensitization. Alopecia areata with under or over 50% scalp involvement, alopecia totalis and alopecia universalis were represented in the patient cohort, which was mostly female. Patch testing on the upper back used Finn chambers containing 0.01% DPC, with scoring done after 6 days according to International Contact Dermatitis Research Group standards. The study tracked peripheral blood TCR repertoire changes in vivo during primary and secondary sensitization to the hapten diphenylcyclopropenone (DPC) in alopecia patients. Libraries were pooled for sequencing, and variation in per-sample TCR yields was attributed mainly to small differences in library volumes within the pool. For TCR sequencing, blood came from about 28 alopecia patients at anywhere from one to four time points (pre-sensitization, 2, 6 and 24 weeks). Throughout the roughly 25-week study period, patients were also given weekly therapeutic DPC doses on the scalp. Paper-wide results and their limitations: A positive correlation was found between the number of PT1 expanded TCRs and patch test score, with significance reached at thresholds 8, 16 and 32 but not 4. The number of TCRs above 1 in 1000 frequency did not change with DPC sensitization; there was no evidence of global repertoire structure alterations. Significantly more large CDR3 similarity clusters were formed by expanded TCRs than by pre-sensitization or healthy control sets, consistent with antigen-driven responses. Repeated subsampling changed both the strength of the expansion versus patch-test correlation and the threshold at which the correlation became significant. All patients had alopecia, a presumed autoimmune disease, so their immune response might differ from that of healthy individuals.

The meaning of the sample's time point label: patch test 1, 2 weeks after DPC sensitization. Per the publication, the treatment or condition label means: therapeutic diphenylcyclopropenone sensitization with weekly scalp DPC. Blood at each patch-test visit was drawn before the patch test was applied. To be eligible, patients had to be aged 18 to 70, diagnosed with alopecia and judged suitable for DPC therapy, while pregnant patients were excluded. Total RNA was extracted from unfractionated whole blood collected in Tempus Blood RNA tubes. This clonotype was seen a handful of times. Its antigen is unknown. The record has no base qualities; no much larger clone is one base away. The library was obtained by RACE. Data came from a NextSeq 500. During library preparation, unique molecular identifiers were attached to individual cDNA molecules so that TCRs could be counted in a quantitative, reproducible way. Each blood RNA sample was used to sequence both TCR alpha and TCR beta chains. The paper's data handling went like this. The median number of TCRs per sample was approximately 93,000, ranging from roughly 20,000 to 700,000. V, J and CDR3 annotation of the TCR reads was performed with the Decombinator software suite. To make PS versus PT1 abundance plots, every sample was subsampled to the same number of TCRs (28,000). TCRs were defined as expanded if absent before sensitization and observed at least eight times at the 2-week time point. The raw public reads went through TCRdb reprocessing: fastp at Q25, MiXCR clone calling, in-frame beta chains kept. When rows share a CDR3 protein, they turn into one entry using the most common DNA and genes. TCRdb, rather than the study authors, made the V and J calls. The sample yields some 340,000 distinct CDR3 sequences; roughly 6.9% were counted once. The ten biggest clones cover about 8% of the sample.

The clonotype comes from a woman aged 18 to 35 with alopecia areata. Some clones in this sample may be carry-over from other donors' samples. This sample comprised whole blood, obtained in connection with sensitization to the hapten diphenylcyclopropenone (DPC).

The CDR3: CASSQASGGSTDTQYF. The DNA is as follows: TGTGCCAGCAGCCAAGCTAGCGGGGGTAGCACAGATACGCAGTATTTT. The chain uses TRBV14 and TRBJ2-3; 10 of the junction bases match TRBD2. From its cysteine to its phenylalanine, the CDR3 spans 16 amino acids. The CDR3 DNA has 48 bases and is translated from base 1. Per the germline V gene, SGHDN is the CDR1 and FVKESK is the CDR2. V is cut back by 1 base and J by 0 bases, with 1 base in the junction unmatched.